These 19 T cell receptor beta chains came from one sample sequenced in a study of blood T cell repertoires in COVID-19 (dated by TCRdb to 2019 to 2021). The library relied on the immunoSEQ multiplex PCR assay. TCRdb limited this immuneACCESS table to in-frame rearrangements with V and J called. A share of clones is missing; checked studies link under half to unresolved V genes, and the rest is unexplained. The sample contains approximately 110,000 clones, roughly 85% of them found a single time. 3.2% of the sample belongs to the ten largest clones. Source material: peripheral blood. The source of these receptors is a woman aged 80 or older with COVID-19, enrolled during active disease.

This chain links TRBV28 with TRBJ1-4; no clear D. Germline-derived CDR1 and CDR2 are MDHEN and SYDVKM. This CDR3 contains 15 residues. Trimming removed 6 bases from V and 8 bases from J, with 19 bases in between. The CDR3 coding sequence is TGTGCCAGCAGCAGACTCGGGAGTGTCGGAGAAAAACTGTTTTTT. Protein sequence: CASSRLGSVGEKLFF.

The table lists this clone with a count of one. The chain employs TRBV4-1 and TRBJ2-2; weak D call: TRBD2 (6 bases). Trimming removed 5 bases from V and 5 bases from J, with 18 bases in between. The CDR3 contains 16 residues. In germline, CDR1 is MGHRA, CDR2 YSYEKL. CDR3 sequence reads: CASSIRERGDTGELFF. CDR3 in DNA: TGCGCCAGCAGCATCCGGGAGAGAGGAGATACCGGGGAGCTGTTTTTT.

The rearrangement joins TRBV2 to TRBJ2-5; 8 bases map to TRBD1. CDR3 length equals 14 residues. V lost 2 bases to trimming and J lost 5 bases; unmatched junction nucleotides: 4. Germline values: CDR1 SNHLY, CDR2 FYNNEI. The CDR3 protein is CASSERQGLETQYF. The CDR3 DNA reads as TGTGCCAGCAGTGAACGACAGGGGTTGGAGACCCAGTACTTC. Filled out from reference TRBV2 and TRBJ2-5, the complete variable domain reads EPEVTQTPSHQVTQMGQEVILRCVPISNHLYFYWYRQILGQKVEFLVSFYNNEISEKSEIFDDQFSVERPDGSNFTLKIRSTKLEDSAMYFCASSERQGLETQYFGPGTRLLVL.

V gene TRBV6-2 or TRBV6-3 combines with J gene TRBJ1-5, with TRBD1 matching over 9 bases. CDR1 is MNHEY, CDR2 SVGEGT, per germline. The CDR3 runs to 15 residues. J lost 5 bases, V lost 6 bases, and 8 bases had no gene match. CDR3 nucleotides: TGTGCCAGCAGCCGGGGGGACAGGGACGATCAGCCCCAGCATTTT. Translated, it gives CASSRGDRDDQPQHF.

The V call is TRBV3-1 (or the pseudogene TRBV3-2), the J call TRBJ1-3; D is uncertain. Germline lookup yields CDR1 LGHDT and CDR2 YNNKEL (reference sequence). CDR3 size: 17 residues. Trimming took 1 base from V and 1 from J, leaving 14 bases between them. The CDR3 DNA follows: TGTGCCAGCAGCCAAGTTTTCGGTGCGACATCTGGAAACACCATATATTTT. It codes for CASSQVFGATSGNTIYF.

The CDR3 spells CASSKEREATPYNEQFF. Here the CDR3 DNA reads TGTGCCAGCAGTAAAGAGCGGGAGGCCACCCCCTACAATGAGCAGTTCTTC. The chain uses TRBV6-1 and TRBJ2-1; 9 positions agree with TRBD2. This CDR3 is built from 17 residues. Per germline, CDR1 MNHNS and CDR2 SASEGT. After removal of 5 bases from V and 2 bases from J, the junction contained 10 bases not matched to a gene.

This clone appeared a few times. This chain joins TRBV9 and TRBJ2-3; 14 bases are shared with TRBD2. The V and J ends lost 2 bases and 4 bases, in that order; junction bases with no gene match: 12. Germline CDR1 reads SGDLS; CDR2 reads YYNGEE. This CDR3 is built from 19 residues. This CDR3 is CASSVRLAGGGTPPDTQYF. Written as DNA, the CDR3 is TGTGCCAGCAGCGTCCGACTAGCGGGAGGGGGGACCCCTCCAGATACGCAGTATTTT.

The chain is built from TRBV28 and TRBJ1-2, with D perhaps TRBD1 (6 bases). Germline-derived CDR1 and CDR2 are MDHEN and SYDVKM. This CDR3 region has 12 residues. V was shortened by 10 bases and J by 12 bases, with 21 bases between the two germline ends. The CDR3 spells CATQGIAGIHTF. CDR3 nucleotides: TGTGCCACCCAGGGGATAGCGGGGATACACACCTTC.

This clone was seen only a few times. The CDR3: CASSRSGTAQETQYF. The CDR3 nucleotides read TGTGCCAGCAGTAGATCCGGGACAGCCCAAGAGACCCAGTACTTC. The chain is built from TRBV28 and TRBJ2-5; 7 bases line up with TRBD1. V shed 5 bases and J 1 base; nucleotides not matched to a gene: 7. The CDR3 has 15 amino acids. CDR1 and CDR2 from the germline V gene are MDHEN and SYDVKM.

This clone appeared a single time. The chain has TRBV5-6 and TRBJ2-6; D possibly corresponds to TRBD2 (5 bases). The CDR3 is 19 residues long. CDR1 SGHDT and CDR2 YYEEEE come from the germline V gene. V lost 6 bases, J lost 4 bases, and 26 bases lay in between. In DNA, the CDR3 is TGTGCCAGCACCCTTGTACCCGGGGATTACCGGCGCGGGGCCAACGTCCTGACTTTC. It specifies CASTLVPGDYRRGANVLTF.

V usage is TRBV28 and J usage is TRBJ2-5; TRBD1 aligns across 8 bases. Germline V gene sequence: CDR1 MDHEN, CDR2 SYDVKM. The CDR3 is 14 amino acids. Losses at the gene ends were 6 bases for V and 7 bases for J; bases not matched to a gene: 10. The CDR3 sequence is CASRRGQGLGTQYF. CDR3 DNA: TGTGCCAGCAGGCGTGGACAGGGACTTGGGACCCAGTACTTC.

The chain uses TRBV6-2 or TRBV6-3 and TRBJ1-3; no clear D gene. The V gene's germline CDR1 is MNHEY and CDR2 SVGEGT. This CDR3 spans 15 amino acids. With 4 bases removed from V and 4 bases from J, the gap between germline ends came to 14 bases. The CDR3 is CASSFSGGGGNTIYF. CDR3 bases: TGTGCCAGCAGTTTCAGCGGTGGCGGGGGAAACACCATATATTTT.

The chain couples TRBV5-1 to TRBJ2-7; 10 positions match TRBD2. V shed 0 bases and J 1 base; nucleotides not matched to a gene: 7. The CDR3 covers 17 residues. Germline V gives CDR1 SGHRS, CDR2 YFSETQ. CDR3 DNA sequence: TGCGCCAGCAGCTTGGCACTAGCGGGATCCCCTTCCTACGAGCAGTACTTC. This gives the protein CASSLALAGSPSYEQYF.

The V and J genes are TRBV6-2 or TRBV6-3 and TRBJ1-1; D is perhaps TRBD1 (6 bases). Germline loops: CDR1 MNHEY, CDR2 SVGEGT. Trimming left V 4 bases short and J 7 bases short, with 16 bases between. The CDR3 is 14 amino acids. In nucleotides, the CDR3 is TGTGCCAGCAGTTTACGGGGGGCGCTGCGTGAAGCTTTCTTT. Translation gives CASSLRGALREAFF.

In its sample, this clone was seen once. Because it lacks the conserved phenylalanine or tryptophan at the end, this CDR3 is likely a read error. The DNA is left out, because the CDR3 cannot be placed on it with certainty; the CDR3 is given as TCRdb lists it. This chain connects TRBV6-2 or TRBV6-3 to TRBJ2-4; the tabulated D call, TRBD1, remains unverified against the DNA. CDR1 is MNHEY and CDR2 is SVGEGT in the germline V gene. The CDR3 length is 13 residues, termini included. The CDR3 reads CASRPRGTGPSWV.

The chain uses TRBV5-4 and TRBJ2-4; D uncertain. Germline CDR1 reads SGHNT; CDR2 reads YYREEE (reference sequence). The CDR3 is 13 amino acids. V was pared by 0 bases and J by 4 bases, with 5 bases between. CDR3 sequence (DNA): TGTGCCAGCAGCTTGGACAGAAAAAACATTCAGTACTTC. It translates to CASSLDRKNIQYF.

J is TRBJ2-2 and V is TRBV5-6, with TRBD1 identical over 9 bases. Unmatched junction bases numbered 9, after V lost 3 bases and J lost 6 bases. CDR1 and CDR2 (germline): SGHDT, YYEEEE. The CDR3 is 16 residues long. This CDR3 is CASSSTGTGKPGELFF. The CDR3 bases are TGTGCCAGCAGCTCCACCGGGACAGGGAAGCCCGGGGAGCTGTTTTTT.

J is TRBJ1-3 and V is TRBV29-1; D gene unclear. CDR3 length equals 13 residues. In germline, CDR1 is SQVTM, CDR2 ANQGSEA. The V end was cut by 7 bases, the J end by 2 bases, with 12 bases between. CDR3 amino acids: CSASPSAGNTIYF. In nucleotides, the CDR3 is TGCAGCGCCTCCCCGTCAGCTGGAAACACCATATATTTT.

The CDR3 region has the DNA TGTGCCAGCAACCCCCAGGGGATCGGGGAGCTGTTTTTT. Translating it yields CASNPQGIGELFF. The gene calls are TRBV7-8 and TRBJ2-2; a possible D gene is TRBD1 (6 bases). This CDR3 has 13 amino acids. The V end lost 7 bases, the J end lost 7 bases, and 13 bases lay between the germline ends. The V gene's germline CDR1 is SGHVS and CDR2 FQNEAQ.